Below, 5 T cell receptor beta chains from the same sample are listed, as sequenced in a study of blood T cell repertoires in COVID-19. Sequencing was performed with immunoSEQ multiplex PCR; in TCRdb, only in-frame clones are kept and a portion is missing. The table includes approximately 69,000 clones, roughly four fifths detected once. Sequenced material: peripheral blood. The receptors stem from a woman aged 55-75 years with acute or convalescent COVID-19.

The rearrangement links TRBV5-1 to TRBJ2-1; D not certain. This CDR3 spans 14 amino acids. Trimming left V 2 bases short and J 8 bases short, with 14 bases between. Germline CDR1 reads SGHRS; CDR2 reads YFSETQ. The CDR3 region is CASSLNLAGDEQFF. In nucleotides, the CDR3 is TGCGCCAGCAGCTTAAATCTGGCAGGCGATGAGCAGTTCTTC.

The rearrangement links TRBV27 to TRBJ2-7, with D uncertain. The CDR3 runs to 15 residues. Germline V gene lookup returns CDR1 MNHEY and CDR2 SMNVEV (reference sequence). The germline V and J ends were trimmed by 7 bases and 4 bases, with 20 bases remaining between them. Here the CDR3 DNA reads TGTGCCAGCAAACCGCAACAGCTTCTCGTGTACGAGCAGTACTTC. Amino acids: CASKPQQLLVYEQYF.

The rearrangement uses TRBV5-1 and TRBJ2-1; D may be TRBD1 (5 bases). Germline CDR1 reads SGHRS; CDR2 reads YFSETQ. The CDR3 contains 14 residues. Between the trimmed V and J ends, which lost 0 bases and 5 bases, there was a span of 9 bases. CDR3 DNA: TGCGCCAGCAGCTTGGCTCAGGGTGACAATGAGCAGTTCTTC. Its protein product is CASSLAQGDNEQFF.

The rearrangement links TRBV7-8 to TRBJ1-1, with a weak D call TRBD1 (5 bases). The germline gives CDR1 SGHVS, CDR2 FQNEAQ. Trimming took 3 bases from V and 0 from J, leaving 8 bases between them. This CDR3 has 14 residues. This CDR3 is CASSLGQLNTEAFF. CDR3 in DNA: TGTGCCAGCAGCTTGGGGCAGTTGAACACTGAAGCTTTCTTT.

The chain is built from TRBV19 and TRBJ1-2; D is unclear. The CDR3 is made up of 12 amino acids. The V gene's germline CDR1 is LNHDA and CDR2 SQIVND (reference sequence). With 8 bases removed from V and 3 bases from J, the gap between germline ends came to 10 bases. This CDR3 reads CASARRDYGYTF. In nucleotides, the CDR3 is TGTGCCAGTGCCCGGCGGGACTATGGCTACACCTTC. Full variable domain (rest looked up from reference TRBV19 and TRBJ1-2): DGGITQSPKYLFRKEGQNVTLSCEQNLNHDAMYWYRQDPGQGLRLIYYSQIVNDFQKGDIAEGYSVSREKKESFPLTVTSAQKNPTAFYLCASARRDYGYTFGSGTRLTVV.